Below are 10 T cell receptor beta chains sequenced from a single sample in a study of OX40 agonist ivuxolimab in advanced cancers. Using immunoSEQ multiplex PCR, the repertoire was profiled, and TCRdb retains in-frame clones only, with some absent. The sample has around 53,000 clones; around four fifths are singletons. The specimen comprised CD4+ or CD8+ T cells sorted from blood, sampled in a trial of the OX40 agonist ivuxolimab. These receptors were obtained from an adult with an advanced solid tumor such as melanoma, head and neck, liver or kidney cancer.

This chain uses TRBV27 with TRBJ1-1; D is undetermined. The CDR3 runs to 14 residues. Germline CDR1 reads MNHEY; CDR2 reads SMNVEV (reference sequence). V lost 2 bases and J lost 1, with 8 bases in between. The CDR3 here is CASSLPGRNTEAFF. The CDR3 DNA sequence: TGTGCCAGCAGTTTACCTGGGAGGAACACTGAAGCTTTCTTT.

The chain carries TRBV5-1 and TRBJ2-1; tentatively, D is TRBD1 or TRBD2 (5 bases each). CDR1 is SGHRS, CDR2 YFSETQ, per germline. The CDR3 is 15 amino acids. V dropped 4 bases and J dropped 3 bases, with 14 bases sitting between them. The CDR3 nucleotides are TGCGCCAGCAGCCCCTATGGGGGTATCTACAATGAGCAGTTCTTC. It is translated as CASSPYGGIYNEQFF.

J is TRBJ2-7 and V is TRBV9; perhaps D is TRBD1 or TRBD2 (5 bases each). CDR3 length equals 14 residues. The germline V gene has CDR1 SGDLS and CDR2 YYNGEE. Trimming pared 4 bases from V and 3 bases from J, leaving 14 bases between. Here the CDR3 reads CASSPSGTYYEQYF. CDR3 nucleotides: TGTGCCAGCAGCCCCTCCGGGACCTACTACGAGCAGTACTTC. The full variable domain, in which reference TRBV9 and TRBJ2-7 provide the parts outside the CDR3, is DSGVTQTPKHLITATGQRVTLRCSPRSGDLSVYWYQQSLDQGLQFLIQYYNGEERAKGNILERFSAQQFPDLHSELNLSSLELGDSALYFCASSPSGTYYEQYFGPGTRLTVT.

The chain carries TRBV6-5 and TRBJ1-4; D is undetermined. The germline V gene has CDR1 MNHEY and CDR2 SVGAGI. V was clipped by 0 bases and J by 5 bases, with 13 bases between them. The CDR3 spans 16 residues. The CDR3 bases are TGTGCCAGCAGTTACTCGCGGAACAGTAACAATGAAAAACTGTTTTTT. Translation gives CASSYSRNSNNEKLFF.

V and J are TRBV27 and TRBJ1-5, with D possibly being TRBD1 (6 bases). CDR3 length: 15 amino acids. From germline, CDR1 is MNHEY and CDR2 SMNVEV (reference sequence). V gave up 4 bases and J gave up 7 bases, with 17 bases separating them. The CDR3 bases are TGTGCCAGCAGTTCGTCCCAGGGGTTAAGGCAGCCCCAGCATTTT. Amino acid sequence: CASSSSQGLRQPQHF.

Details on this clone: The sample holds other DNA sequences that translate to the same CDR3. This chain uses TRBV5-1 with TRBJ2-5; 11 bases agree with TRBD2. V lost 0 bases, J lost 4 bases, and 2 bases stayed unmatched. This CDR3 comprises 15 residues. Germline CDR1 is SGHRS and CDR2 is YFSETQ. For the CDR3, the DNA is TGCGCCAGCAGCTTGGTAGCGGGGGGGGGAGAGACCCAGTACTTC. Its protein product is CASSLVAGGGETQYF.

This chain links TRBV7-2 with TRBJ2-7, with 7 bases identical to TRBD1. V lost 3 bases, J lost 1 base, and 6 bases stayed unmatched. The CDR3 length is 15 residues. Per germline, CDR1 SGHTA and CDR2 FQGNSA. The CDR3 DNA is TGTGCCAGCAGCTTGGGGACAGTTTATTCCTACGAGCAGTACTTC. It translates to CASSLGTVYSYEQYF.

This clone was found once. The chain recombines TRBV7-3 with TRBJ2-5; the D gene is possibly TRBD2 (6 bases). V shed 4 bases and J shed 7 bases, with 13 bases lying between them. CDR1 SGHTA and CDR2 FQGTGA come from the germline V gene. This CDR3 spans 13 amino acids. The DNA of the CDR3 is TGTGCCAGCAGCTGGAGGGGCCAGGGGACCCAGTACTTC. It is translated as CASSWRGQGTQYF.

CDR3 DNA: TGTGCCAGCAGCGGGACAGGAGCTGAAGCTTTCTTT. It encodes CASSGTGAEAFF. The genes are TRBV5-4 and TRBJ1-1, with 8 bases fitting TRBD1. The length of the CDR3 is 12 residues. V lost 4 bases, J lost 6 bases, and 2 bases stayed unmatched. Looked up from germline, CDR1 is SGHNT and CDR2 is YYREEE (reference sequence).

The J gene is TRBJ1-6, the V gene TRBV7-2; 9 bases fit TRBD1. CDR3 length: 14 residues. Trimming removed 5 bases from V and 7 bases from J; junction bases left unmatched: 3. Germline CDR1 reads SGHTA; CDR2 reads FQGNSA. In DNA, the CDR3 is TGTGCCAGCAGCACCGACAGGGGGAATTCACCCCTCCACTTT. Protein: CASSTDRGNSPLHF.